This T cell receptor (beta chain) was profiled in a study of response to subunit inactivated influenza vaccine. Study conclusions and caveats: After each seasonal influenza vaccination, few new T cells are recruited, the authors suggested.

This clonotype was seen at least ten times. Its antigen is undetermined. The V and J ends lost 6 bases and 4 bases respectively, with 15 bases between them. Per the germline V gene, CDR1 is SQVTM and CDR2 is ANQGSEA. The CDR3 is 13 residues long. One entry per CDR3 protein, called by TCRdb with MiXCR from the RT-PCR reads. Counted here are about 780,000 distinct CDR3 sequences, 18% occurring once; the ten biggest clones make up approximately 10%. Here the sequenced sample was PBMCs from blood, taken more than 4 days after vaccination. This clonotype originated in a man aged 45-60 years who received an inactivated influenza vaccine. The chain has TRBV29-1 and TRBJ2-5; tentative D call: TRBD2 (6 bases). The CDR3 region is CSVAWRDRETQYF. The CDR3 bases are TGCAGCGTGGCCTGGCGGGACCGAGAGACCCAGTACTTC.